Listed here are 17 T cell receptor beta chains from one sample, sequenced in a study of OX40 agonist ivuxolimab in advanced cancers. Data came from immunoSEQ multiplex PCR; TCRdb stores just in-frame clones and leaves some out. The sample lists around 64,000 clones, approximately 90% occurring once. This sample comprised CD4+ or CD8+ T cells sorted from blood, obtained in a trial of the OX40 agonist ivuxolimab. The receptor source for this set is an adult with an advanced solid tumor such as melanoma, head and neck, liver or kidney cancer.

The CDR3 sequence is CASRGQGPDTGELFF. CDR3 bases: TGCGCCAGCAGAGGACAGGGCCCGGACACCGGGGAGCTGTTTTTT. The rearrangement links TRBV23-1 to TRBJ2-2, with 8 bases lining up with TRBD1. TRBV23-1 is sorted into the ORF group, with uncertain function. Germline trimming cut 6 bases from V and 3 bases from J; bases unmatched to any gene: 6. CDR3 size: 15 residues.

The J gene is TRBJ1-4, the V gene TRBV4-1, with 7 positions matching TRBD1. CDR3 length: 19 amino acids. Unmatched junction bases numbered 10, after V lost 0 bases and J lost 0 bases. CDR1 is MGHRA and CDR2 is YSYEKL in the germline V gene. The CDR3 sequence: CASSQDPPDRETTNEKLFF. The CDR3 DNA reads TGCGCCAGCAGCCAAGATCCTCCTGACAGGGAGACAACTAATGAAAAACTGTTTTTT.

The rearrangement joins TRBV29-1 to TRBJ1-2; no reliable D call. CDR1 SQVTM and CDR2 ANQGSEA come from the germline V gene. V lost 5 bases and J 2 bases, leaving 9 bases between the germline ends. The CDR3 length is 12 residues. This chain's CDR3 is CSVHVPNYGYTF. The CDR3 DNA is TGCAGCGTTCACGTACCCAACTATGGCTACACCTTC.

CDR3: CASSLVGGSTDTQYF. The DNA for the CDR3 is TGCGCCAGCAGCTTGGTAGGGGGGAGCACAGATACGCAGTATTTT. The rearrangement joins TRBV5-1 to TRBJ2-3; possibly TRBD1 or TRBD2 for D (6 bases each). The germline CDR1 and CDR2 sequences are SGHRS and YFSETQ. The CDR3 sequence is 15 residues long. V lost 0 bases and J 0 bases, leaving 8 bases between the germline ends. The full variable domain, with the rest looked up from reference TRBV5-1 and TRBJ2-3, is KAGVTQTPRYLIKTRGQQVTLSCSPISGHRSVSWYQQTPGQGLQFLFEYFSETQRNKGNFPGRFSGRQFSNSRSEMNVSTLELGDSALYLCASSLVGGSTDTQYFGPGTRLTVL.

The rearrangement joins TRBV15 to TRBJ2-7, with TRBD1 as a possible D gene (6 bases). CDR1 and CDR2 (germline): LNHNV, YYDKDF (reference sequence). V shed 3 bases and J shed 0 bases, with 15 bases lying between them. The CDR3 runs 16 residues. CDR3 bases: TGTGCCACCAGCAGCTTGTTCGAGGACAGCTCCTACGAGCAGTACTTC. It specifies CATSSLFEDSSYEQYF.

This chain links TRBV7-3 with TRBJ1-2; TRBD1 agrees at 8 bases. The CDR3 covers 14 residues. From germline, CDR1 is SGHTA and CDR2 FQGTGA. The J segment lost 3 bases and the V segment lost 8 bases, leaving 8 bases of the junction unmatched. CDR3 sequence reads: CASSPGGLDYGYTF. Written as DNA, the CDR3 is TGTGCCAGCTCCCCAGGGGGCCTAGACTATGGCTACACCTTC.

This rearrangement joins TRBV5-1 to TRBJ2-2, with a tentative D call TRBD1 (6 bases). The CDR3 loop spans 12 amino acids. V lost 6 bases, J lost 4 bases, and 7 bases lay in between. The V gene's germline CDR1 is SGHRS and CDR2 YFSETQ. This CDR3 is CASKDSTGELFF. CDR3 DNA sequence: TGCGCCAGCAAGGACAGCACCGGGGAGCTGTTTTTT.

The genes are TRBV27 and TRBJ2-4, with D perhaps being TRBD1 or TRBD2 (5 bases each). The CDR3 is 15 amino acids. Trimming shortened V by 4 bases and J by 9 bases, and 19 bases separated the two germline ends. The germline CDR1 and CDR2 sequences are MNHEY and SMNVEV (reference sequence). The CDR3 loop is CASSSQTDSGAIQYF. Written as DNA, the CDR3 is TGTGCCAGCAGTTCTCAGACGGACTCTGGGGCCATTCAGTACTTC.

This clone appeared once. V and J are TRBV9 and TRBJ1-2; D call uncertain. CDR3 length: 15 amino acids. V lost 3 bases, J lost 2 bases, and 14 bases lay in between. Germline CDR1 SGDLS, CDR2 YYNGEE. The CDR3 reads CASSGSDGPNYGYTF. Here the CDR3 DNA reads TGTGCCAGCAGCGGATCGGACGGCCCCAACTATGGCTACACCTTC.

The chain couples TRBV7-8 to TRBJ2-3; 8 nucleotides agree with TRBD2. Germline CDR1 SGHVS, CDR2 FQNEAQ. The CDR3 has 20 amino acids. Unmatched junction bases numbered 19, after V lost 4 bases and J lost 1 base. The CDR3 is CASSWFRGAGVPFGTDTQYF. The CDR3 DNA sequence: TGTGCCAGCAGCTGGTTTAGGGGAGCGGGGGTGCCCTTTGGCACAGATACGCAGTATTTT.

This chain links TRBV7-6 with TRBJ2-7, with TRBD1 as a possible D gene (6 bases). V was cut by 4 bases and J by 2 bases, with 15 bases left in between. The CDR3 loop spans 15 amino acids. Germline loops: CDR1 SGHVS, CDR2 FNYEAQ. CDR3: CASSYHSGQTYEQYF. In DNA form, the CDR3 reads TGTGCCAGCAGCTACCACAGTGGACAGACCTACGAGCAGTACTTC.

This clone turned up a few times. The chain has TRBV9 and TRBJ1-1; no firm D call. V lost 0 bases, J lost 1 base, and 7 bases lay in between. CDR1 SGDLS and CDR2 YYNGEE come from the germline V gene. The CDR3 runs 14 residues. For the CDR3, the DNA is TGTGCCAGCAGCGTAGCTCCAGGGAACACTGAAGCTTTCTTT. Protein product: CASSVAPGNTEAFF.

This clone was counted a single time. The V call is TRBV19, the J call TRBJ2-7; 8 nucleotides line up with TRBD2. Germline-derived CDR1 and CDR2 are LNHDA and SQIVND (reference sequence). This CDR3 contains 14 residues. J lost 4 bases, V lost 3 bases, and 5 bases had no gene match. CDR3 in amino acids: CASSISGGLYEQYF. CDR3 DNA sequence: TGTGCCAGTAGTATCTCGGGAGGGTTGTACGAGCAGTACTTC.

This rearrangement joins TRBV13 to TRBJ1-1; D may be TRBD1 (6 bases). There are 13 residues in the CDR3. The V end was cut by 1 base, the J end by 4 bases, with 7 bases between. Per germline, CDR1 PRHDT and CDR2 FYEKMQ (reference sequence). The CDR3 reads CASSLDRVTEAFF. The CDR3 coding sequence is TGTGCCAGCAGCTTAGACAGGGTCACTGAAGCTTTCTTT.

The V call is TRBV29-1, the J call TRBJ1-1; weak D call: TRBD1 (5 bases). The CDR3 sequence is 14 residues long. Germline V gene lookup returns CDR1 SQVTM and CDR2 ANQGSEA. V lost 6 bases and J 4 bases, leaving 18 bases between the germline ends. Here the CDR3 reads CSVCQGSAGTEAFF. The CDR3 bases are TGCAGCGTGTGTCAGGGATCTGCTGGCACTGAAGCTTTCTTT.

The V call is TRBV5-1, the J call TRBJ2-7; 10 bases line up with TRBD1. This CDR3 region has 14 residues. V trimming: 4 bases; J trimming: 5 bases; junction bases outside the gene matches: 6. From germline, CDR1 is SGHRS and CDR2 YFSETQ. CDR3 residues: CASSRTGGEHEQYF. CDR3 in DNA: TGCGCCAGCAGCCGGACAGGGGGGGAACACGAGCAGTACTTC.

J is TRBJ2-5 and V is TRBV13; TRBD2 aligns across 8 bases. Germline CDR1 reads PRHDT; CDR2 reads FYEKMQ (reference sequence). This CDR3 spans 14 amino acids. The J segment lost 5 bases and the V segment lost 4 bases, leaving 6 bases of the junction unmatched. The CDR3 DNA reads as TGTGCCAGCAGCTCCCGCGGGGGGCCTGAGACCCAGTACTTC. Protein sequence: CASSSRGGPETQYF.